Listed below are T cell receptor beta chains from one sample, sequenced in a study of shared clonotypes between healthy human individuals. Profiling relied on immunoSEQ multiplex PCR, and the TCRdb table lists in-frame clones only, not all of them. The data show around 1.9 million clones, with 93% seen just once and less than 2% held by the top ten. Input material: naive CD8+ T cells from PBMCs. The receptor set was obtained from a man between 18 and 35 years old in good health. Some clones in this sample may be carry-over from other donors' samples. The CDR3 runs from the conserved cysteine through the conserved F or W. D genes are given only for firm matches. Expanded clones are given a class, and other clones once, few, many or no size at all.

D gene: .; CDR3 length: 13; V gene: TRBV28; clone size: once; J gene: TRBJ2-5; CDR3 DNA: TGTGCCAGCAGTTTAGAGAGCGGCAGGACCCAGTACTTC; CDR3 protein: CASSLESGRTQYF
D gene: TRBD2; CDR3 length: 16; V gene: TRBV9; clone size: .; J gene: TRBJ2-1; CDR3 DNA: TGTGCCAGCAGCGTATTTGGGACTATAGTCGGGGATGAGCAGTTCTTC; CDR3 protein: CASSVFGTIVGDEQFF
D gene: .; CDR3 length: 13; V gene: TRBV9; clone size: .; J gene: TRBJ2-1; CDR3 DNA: TGTGCCAGCAGCGGGACCGGCGGCGCTGAGCAGTTCTTC; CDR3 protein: CASSGTGGAEQFF
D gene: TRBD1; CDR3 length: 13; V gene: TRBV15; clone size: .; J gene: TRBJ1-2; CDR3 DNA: TGTGCCACCCGGGACAGGGAGCATGATGGCTACACCTTC; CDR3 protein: CATRDREHDGYTF
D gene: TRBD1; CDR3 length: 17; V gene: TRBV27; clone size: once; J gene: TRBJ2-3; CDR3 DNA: TGTGCCAGCAGTTCTTTCCGGGACAGGGGGAAGACAGATACGCAGTATTTT; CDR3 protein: CASSSFRDRGKTDTQYF
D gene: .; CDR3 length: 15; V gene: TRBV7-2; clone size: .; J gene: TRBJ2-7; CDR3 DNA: TGTGCCAGCAGCTTAGTTCGCGGGCCCCCCTACGAGCAGTACTTC; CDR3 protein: CASSLVRGPPYEQYF
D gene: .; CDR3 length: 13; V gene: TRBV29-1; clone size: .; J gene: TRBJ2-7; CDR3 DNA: TGCAGCGCCCTAGGTCAGGGACTCTACGAGCAGTACTTC; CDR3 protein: CSALGQGLYEQYF
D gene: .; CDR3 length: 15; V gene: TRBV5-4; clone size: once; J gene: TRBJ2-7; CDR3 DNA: TGTGCCAGCAGCTCCACAACAGGACCCTCCTACGAGCAGTACTTC; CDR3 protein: CASSSTTGPSYEQYF
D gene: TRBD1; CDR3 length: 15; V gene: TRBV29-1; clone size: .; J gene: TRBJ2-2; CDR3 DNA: TGCAGCGCGGGACAGGGATTAACGAACACCGGGGAGCTGTTTTTT; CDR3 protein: CSAGQGLTNTGELFF
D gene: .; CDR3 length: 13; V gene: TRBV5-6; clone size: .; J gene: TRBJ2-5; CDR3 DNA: TGTGCCAGCAGAGTGGGGGGTGAAGAGACCCAGTACTTC; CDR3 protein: CASRVGGEETQYF
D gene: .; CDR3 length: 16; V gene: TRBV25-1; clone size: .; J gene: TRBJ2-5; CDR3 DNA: TGTGCCAGCAGTGAATGGGCGGAGGGGGGCGGTGGGACCCAGTACTTC; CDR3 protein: CASSEWAEGGGGTQYF
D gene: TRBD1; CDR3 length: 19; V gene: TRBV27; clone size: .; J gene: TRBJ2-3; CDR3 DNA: TGTGCCAGCAGTTTAGGGTGGGGGACAGGGTCGGCTAGCACAGATACGCAGTATTTT; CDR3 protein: CASSLGWGTGSASTDTQYF
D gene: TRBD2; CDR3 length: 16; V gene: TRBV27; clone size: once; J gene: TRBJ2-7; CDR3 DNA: TGTGCCAGCAGTTCCGTTGGACTAGCGGCCCCCTACGAGCAGTACTTC; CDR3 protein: CASSSVGLAAPYEQYF
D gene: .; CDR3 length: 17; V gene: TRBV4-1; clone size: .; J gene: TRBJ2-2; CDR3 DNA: TGCGCCAGCAGCCAAGAAGTCGGGACTTGGAGCACCGGGGAGCTGTTTTTT; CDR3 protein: CASSQEVGTWSTGELFF
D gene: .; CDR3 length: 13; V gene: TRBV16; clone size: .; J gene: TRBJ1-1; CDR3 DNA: TGTGCCCTCTTAAGCGGAGGGCGCACTGAAGCTTTCTTT; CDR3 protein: CALLSGGRTEAFF
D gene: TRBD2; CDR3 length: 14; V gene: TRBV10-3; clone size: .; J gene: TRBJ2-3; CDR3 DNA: TGTGCCATCATGGGGCGGGAGGGAACAAATACGCAGTATTTT; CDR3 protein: CAIMGREGTNTQYF
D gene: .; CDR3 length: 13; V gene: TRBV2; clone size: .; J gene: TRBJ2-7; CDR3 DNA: TGTGCCAGCACGGTAGGTCTGGGCCGCGAGCAGTACTTC; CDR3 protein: CASTVGLGREQYF
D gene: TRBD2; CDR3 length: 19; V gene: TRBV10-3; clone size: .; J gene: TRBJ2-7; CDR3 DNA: TGTGCCATCAGTGAGGCAGCCTCATCGACTAGCGGGTTCGCCAACGAGCAGTACTTC; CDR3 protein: CAISEAASSTSGFANEQYF
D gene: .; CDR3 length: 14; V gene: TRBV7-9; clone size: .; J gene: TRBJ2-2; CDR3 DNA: TGTGCCAGCAGCGATACCGGAGTGGCCGGGGAGCTGTTTTTT; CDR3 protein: CASSDTGVAGELFF
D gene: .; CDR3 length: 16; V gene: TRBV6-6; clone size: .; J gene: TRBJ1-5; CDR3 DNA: TGTGCCAGCAGCCACGGGGTGGGGTCTGCCGATCAGCCCCAGCATTTT; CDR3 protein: CASSHGVGSADQPQHF
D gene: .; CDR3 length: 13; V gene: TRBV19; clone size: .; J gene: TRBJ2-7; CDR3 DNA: TGTGCCAGTAGTACCTTCTCGCCGGGGACAATGTACTTC; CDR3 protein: CASSTFSPGTMYF
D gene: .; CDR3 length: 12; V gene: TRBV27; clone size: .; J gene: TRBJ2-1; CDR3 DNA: TGTGCCAGCAGTTTATCGCCCAGTGAGCAGTTCTTC; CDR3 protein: CASSLSPSEQFF
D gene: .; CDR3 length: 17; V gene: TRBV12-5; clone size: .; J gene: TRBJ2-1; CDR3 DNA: TGTGCTAGTGGTTTGATGACCCTGGATGGGGCTTACAATGAGCAGTTCTTC; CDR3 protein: CASGLMTLDGAYNEQFF
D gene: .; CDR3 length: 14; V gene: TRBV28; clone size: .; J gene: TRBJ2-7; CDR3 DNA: TGTGCCAGCAGTTTGTGGGCCCAGGCGTACGAGCAGTACTTC; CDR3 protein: CASSLWAQAYEQYF
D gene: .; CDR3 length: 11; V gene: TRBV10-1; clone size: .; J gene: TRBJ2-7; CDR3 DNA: TGCGCCAGCAGTGATGGAGCGGGGCAGTACTTC; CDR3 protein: CASSDGAGQYF
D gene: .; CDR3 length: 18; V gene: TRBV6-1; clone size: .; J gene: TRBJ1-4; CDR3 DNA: TGTGCCAGCAGTGAATTTTTGGCGGAGACAGTAACTAATGAAAAACTGTTTTTT; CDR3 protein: CASSEFLAETVTNEKLFF
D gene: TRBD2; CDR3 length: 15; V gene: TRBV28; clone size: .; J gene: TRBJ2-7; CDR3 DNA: TGTGCCAGCAGTTTAGTCAGCGGGAGCTCCTACGAGCAGTACTTC; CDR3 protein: CASSLVSGSSYEQYF
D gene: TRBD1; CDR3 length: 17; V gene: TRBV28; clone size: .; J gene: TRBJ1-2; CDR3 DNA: TGTGCCAGCAGGGGTTACTCACAGGGGGCGCTTCTTCCTGGCTACACCTTC; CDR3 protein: CASRGYSQGALLPGYTF
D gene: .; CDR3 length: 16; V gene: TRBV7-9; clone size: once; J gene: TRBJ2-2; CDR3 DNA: TGTGCCAGCAGGCCTAGACAGACCCTTAACACCGGGGAGCTGTTTTTT; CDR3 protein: CASRPRQTLNTGELFF
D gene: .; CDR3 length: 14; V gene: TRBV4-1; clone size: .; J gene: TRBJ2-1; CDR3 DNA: TGCGCCAGCAGCCAAGGGGTCGCGATCAATGAGCAGTTCTTC; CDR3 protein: CASSQGVAINEQFF
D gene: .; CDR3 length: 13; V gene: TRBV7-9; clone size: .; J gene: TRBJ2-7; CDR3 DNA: TGTGCCAGCAGCCCTGCTAGCCCATACGAGCAGTACTTC; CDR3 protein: CASSPASPYEQYF
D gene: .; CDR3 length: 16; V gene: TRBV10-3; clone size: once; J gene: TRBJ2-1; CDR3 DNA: TGTGCCATCAGTGCCGGGACTCGCGAGCCCTACAATGAGCAGTTCTTC; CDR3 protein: CAISAGTREPYNEQFF
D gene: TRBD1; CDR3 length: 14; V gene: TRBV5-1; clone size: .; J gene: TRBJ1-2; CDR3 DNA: TGCGCCAGCAAACTGGGACAGGGGGACTATGGCTACACCTTC; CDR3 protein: CASKLGQGDYGYTF
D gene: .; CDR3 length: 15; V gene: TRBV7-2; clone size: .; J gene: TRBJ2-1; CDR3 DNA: TGTGCCAGCAGCGCCCCCACTAGCTCCTACAATGAGCAGTTCTTC; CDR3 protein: CASSAPTSSYNEQFF
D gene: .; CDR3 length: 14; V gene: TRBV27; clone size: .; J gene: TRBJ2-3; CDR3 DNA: TGTGCCAGCACCCCCGGGTGGTCTTCCGGGGCCCAGTATTTT; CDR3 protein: CASTPGWSSGAQYF
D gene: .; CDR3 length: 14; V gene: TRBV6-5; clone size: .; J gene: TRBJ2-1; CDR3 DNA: TGTGCCAGCAGTTACACGGAGGGCCTGAATGAGCAGTTCTTC; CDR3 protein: CASSYTEGLNEQFF
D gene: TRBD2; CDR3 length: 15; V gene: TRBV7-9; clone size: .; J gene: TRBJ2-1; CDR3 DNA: TGTGCCAGCAGCTCCGGGACTAGCGGGAGCGATGAGCAGTTCTTC; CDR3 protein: CASSSGTSGSDEQFF
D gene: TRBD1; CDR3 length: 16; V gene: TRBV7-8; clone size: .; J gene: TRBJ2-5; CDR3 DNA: TGTGCCAGCAGCCCCACCCAGGGGGTGTCCCAAGAGACCCAGTACTTC; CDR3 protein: CASSPTQGVSQETQYF
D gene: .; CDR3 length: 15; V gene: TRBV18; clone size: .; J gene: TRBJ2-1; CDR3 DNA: TGTGCCAGCTCACCCCCCGGCAGGACCTACAATGAGCAGTTCTTC; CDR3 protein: CASSPPGRTYNEQFF
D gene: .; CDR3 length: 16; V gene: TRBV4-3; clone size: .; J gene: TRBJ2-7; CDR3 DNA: TGCGCCAGCAGCCAAGTACGAACGGGGTTCTCCTACGAGCAGTACTTC; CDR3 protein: CASSQVRTGFSYEQYF
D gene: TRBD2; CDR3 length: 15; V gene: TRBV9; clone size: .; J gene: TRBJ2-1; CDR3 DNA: TGTGCCAGCAGCGTCTCTAGCGGGAGGCGTAATGAGCAGTTCTTC; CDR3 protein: CASSVSSGRRNEQFF
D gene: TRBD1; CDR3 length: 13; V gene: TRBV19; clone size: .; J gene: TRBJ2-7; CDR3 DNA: TGTGCCAGTTCACCGGGACAGGGGAACGAGCAGTACTTC; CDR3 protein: CASSPGQGNEQYF
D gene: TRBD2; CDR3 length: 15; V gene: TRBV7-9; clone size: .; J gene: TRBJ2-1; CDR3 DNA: TGTGCCAGCAGCCCCGGGACTAGTATCCTCCATGAGCAGTTCTTC; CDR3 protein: CASSPGTSILHEQFF
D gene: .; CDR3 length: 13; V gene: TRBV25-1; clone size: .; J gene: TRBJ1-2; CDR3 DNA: TGTGCCAGCAAGAGAGGGGGGGAATATGGCTACACCTTC; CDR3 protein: CASKRGGEYGYTF
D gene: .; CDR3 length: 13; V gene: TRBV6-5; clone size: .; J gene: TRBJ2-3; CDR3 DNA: TGTGCCAGCAGTTACTCCCGGGCAGATACGCAGTATTTT; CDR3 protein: CASSYSRADTQYF
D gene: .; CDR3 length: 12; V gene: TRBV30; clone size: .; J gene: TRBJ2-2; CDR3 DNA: TGTGCCTTGGGGCTGGGCCCCGGGGAGCTGTTTTTT; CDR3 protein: CALGLGPGELFF
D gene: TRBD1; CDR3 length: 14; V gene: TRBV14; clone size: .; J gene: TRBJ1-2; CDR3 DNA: TGTGCCAGCAGCCCGCGGACAGGACTCTATGGCTACACCTTC; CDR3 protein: CASSPRTGLYGYTF
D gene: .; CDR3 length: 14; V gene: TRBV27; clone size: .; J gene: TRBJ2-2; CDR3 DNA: TGTGCCAGCAGTTTAGCCCAGGGTGACGGGGAGCTGTTTTTT; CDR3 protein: CASSLAQGDGELFF
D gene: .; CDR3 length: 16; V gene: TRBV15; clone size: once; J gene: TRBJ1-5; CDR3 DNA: TGTGCCACCAGCAGCCGGGACCCCGTGGAGAATCAGCCCCAGCATTTT; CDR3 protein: CATSSRDPVENQPQHF
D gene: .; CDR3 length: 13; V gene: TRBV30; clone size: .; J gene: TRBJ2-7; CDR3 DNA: TGTGCCTGGAGCCTCGGCCGGAACTACGAGCAGTACTTC; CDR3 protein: CAWSLGRNYEQYF
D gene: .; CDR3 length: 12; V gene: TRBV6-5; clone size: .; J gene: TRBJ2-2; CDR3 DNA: TGTGCCAGCTGGAGGGAGGCCGGGGAGCTGTTTTTT; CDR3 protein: CASWREAGELFF
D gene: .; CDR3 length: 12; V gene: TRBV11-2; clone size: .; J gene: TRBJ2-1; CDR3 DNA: TGTGCCAGCAGCCACCCATCTAATGAGCAGTTCTTC; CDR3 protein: CASSHPSNEQFF
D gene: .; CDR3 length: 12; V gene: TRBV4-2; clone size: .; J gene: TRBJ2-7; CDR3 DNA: TGTGCCAGCAGCCGGGGAGACTACGAGCAGTACTTC; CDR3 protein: CASSRGDYEQYF
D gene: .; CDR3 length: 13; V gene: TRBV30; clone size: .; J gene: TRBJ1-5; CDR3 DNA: TGTGCCTGGAGTCCAGCAAACCAGGGGTCCCAGCATTTT; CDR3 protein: CAWSPANQGSQHF